This TCR beta chain was captured by sequencing in a study of blood T cell repertoires in COVID-19 (TCRdb year 2020). Looking at the study overall: Collaborator samples came from the United States, Italy and Spain and covered acute and convalescent phases of COVID-19. Sample metadata almost always included a de-identified subject ID, COVID-19 status, age in years and sex. Subjects who had been exposed to COVID-19, were actively infected with it, or had recovered from it provided the deeply sampled blood TCRbeta repertoires that made up the dataset. Where available, HLA class I and class II types were taken from metadata supplied by the sample provider and were not determined by assay-based typing. Samples were obtained from the ongoing ImmuneRACE study (first 160 participants) and from some 1,200 subjects provided by 6 global collaborators. The repertoires were made available in a free public database intended to serve as a resource for research on the immune response to SARS-CoV-2. The material from the prospective study consisted of cDNA or gDNA derived from T cells, B-cell-depleted T cells, or PBMCs. Here is what the overall study found, with its caveats: The amount of clinical and demographic metadata varied by source and participant and was provided uncurated.

V is cut by 4 bases and J by 3 bases, and the space between the germline ends is 13 bases. Inclusive of the bounding cysteine and phenylalanine, the CDR3 is 14 residues long. The entry retains the CDR3 DNA only, 42 bases that are in frame from base 1. The germline V gene encodes CDR1 SGHRS and CDR2 YFSETQ. Whole blood was collected in K2EDTA tubes by collaborating institutions according to the institutions' own protocols. For TCRbeta analysis, collaborators shipped samples as frozen whole blood, isolated PBMCs, or DNA extracted from either of those sample types. The immunoSEQ Assay, a bias-controlled multiplex PCR, was used to amplify TCRbeta CDR3 regions from genomic DNA. Turning to the authors' computational methods: Within the assay, amplification of reference gene primers was used to estimate how many nucleated cells each sample contained. Sequence reads were collapsed and filtered to measure the absolute abundance of every unique TCRbeta CDR3 rearrangement. Productive Simpson clonality was computed per sample as the square root of Simpson's diversity index over productive rearrangements. This immuneACCESS table, as held by TCRdb, lists in-frame sequences with V and J called but not all clones. Of the missing ones, under half trace to an unresolved V gene in checked studies; the others have no known cause. For V, J and clone size, that table is used; D and trimming come from the DNA. This sample holds more than 150,000 clones; roughly 80% were observed only once. Around 6.8% of the sample comes from the top ten.

Notes on this clone: No antigen is known for it. Base qualities are missing; no much larger clone stands one base away.

Input material: peripheral blood. The chain joins TRBV5-1 to TRBJ1-1; perhaps TRBD1 is the D gene, with 5 bases matching. The source of this sequence is a human donor in a cohort sampled during active COVID-19. DNA sequence: TGCGCCAGCAGCCAAACTACAGGATACACTGAAGCTTTCTTT. This yields the protein CASSQTTGYTEAFF.